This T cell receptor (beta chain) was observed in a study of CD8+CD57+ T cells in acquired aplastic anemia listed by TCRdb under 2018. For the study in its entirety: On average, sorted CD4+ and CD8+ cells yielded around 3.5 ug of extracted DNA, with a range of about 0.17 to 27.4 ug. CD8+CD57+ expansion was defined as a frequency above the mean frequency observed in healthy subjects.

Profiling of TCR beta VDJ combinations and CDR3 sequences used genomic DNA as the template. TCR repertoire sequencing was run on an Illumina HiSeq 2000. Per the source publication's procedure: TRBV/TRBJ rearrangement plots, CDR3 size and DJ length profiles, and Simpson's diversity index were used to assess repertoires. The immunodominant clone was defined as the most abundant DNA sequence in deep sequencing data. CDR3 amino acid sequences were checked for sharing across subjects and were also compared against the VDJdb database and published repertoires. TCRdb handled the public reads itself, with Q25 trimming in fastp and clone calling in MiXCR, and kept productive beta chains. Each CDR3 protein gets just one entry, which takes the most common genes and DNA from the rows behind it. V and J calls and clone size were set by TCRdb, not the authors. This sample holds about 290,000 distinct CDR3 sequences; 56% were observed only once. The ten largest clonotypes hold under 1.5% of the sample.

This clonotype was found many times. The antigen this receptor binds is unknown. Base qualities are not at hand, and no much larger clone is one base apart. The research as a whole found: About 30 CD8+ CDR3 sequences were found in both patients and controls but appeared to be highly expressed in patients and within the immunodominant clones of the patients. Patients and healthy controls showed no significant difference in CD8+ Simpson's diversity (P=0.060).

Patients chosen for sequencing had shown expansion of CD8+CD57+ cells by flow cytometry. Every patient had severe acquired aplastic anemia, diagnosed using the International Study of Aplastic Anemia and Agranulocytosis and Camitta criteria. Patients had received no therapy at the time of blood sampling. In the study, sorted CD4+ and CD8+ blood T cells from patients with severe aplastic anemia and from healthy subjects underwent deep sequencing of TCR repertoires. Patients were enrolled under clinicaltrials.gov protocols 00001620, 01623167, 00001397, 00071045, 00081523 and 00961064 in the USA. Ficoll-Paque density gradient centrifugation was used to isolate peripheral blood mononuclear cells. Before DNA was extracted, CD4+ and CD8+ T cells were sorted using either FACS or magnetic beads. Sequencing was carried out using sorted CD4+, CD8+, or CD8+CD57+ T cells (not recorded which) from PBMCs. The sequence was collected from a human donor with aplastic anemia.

DNA sequence: TGTGCCATCAGTGAGTCGAACCAAGAGACCCAGTACTTC. Its protein reads: CAISESNQETQYF. The rearrangement combines TRBV10-3 with TRBJ2-5, with the D segment identity uncertain. V is clipped by 0 bases and J by 0 bases, and the sequence between their germline boundaries is 2 bases long. The CDR3, cysteine through phenylalanine, is 13 amino acids long. Solely the CDR3 DNA is kept, with 39 bases framed from the first base. Based on the germline V gene, the CDR1 and CDR2 sequences are ENHRY and SYGVKD.